This T cell receptor (beta chain) was sequenced during a study of memory CD4+ T cells and cytomegalovirus serostatus (dated by TCRdb to between 2018 and 2021). Describing the broader study: A total of roughly 35 healthy Belgian adults, of whom 9 were CMV seropositive and some 24 were CMV seronegative, were included in the cohort. The study sequenced CD4+ memory TCRbeta repertoires of a Belgian cohort with known cytomegalovirus serostatus to replicate a published TCR-based CMV serostatus classifier.

Genomic DNA was extracted from sorted cells with the Quick-DNA Microprep Kit. TCRbeta DNA was amplified with the immunoSEQ hsTCRbeta kit following the manufacturer's protocol. An Illumina MiSeq instrument was used to sequence the TCRbeta libraries. The authors' pipeline ran thus. Once out-of-frame sequences had been removed, a few million distinct TCRbeta sequences were left, which works out to an average of approximately 70,000 per individual. Each individual was scored using the number of some 160 previously reported CMV-associated TCRbeta sequences that the individual carried and the total number of productive distinct TCRbeta sequences. A beta-binomial model was reimplemented in Python, and scikit-learn random forests with default parameters were trained on data from the US cohort. On the Belgian cohort, classifier performance was reported as the median AUC, along with percentile confidence intervals, across 10,000 bootstrap iterations. Imported from immuneACCESS, the table was reduced by TCRdb to in-frame sequences with V and J called. These copies leave out some clones; in studies compared against another copy, an unresolved V gene accounts for under half, and the cause of the remainder is not known. V, J and clone size are those of that table, while D and trimming were read from the DNA. The sample table shows around 50,000 clones, and 60% to 80% are seen once. About 0.7% of the sample belongs to the ten largest clones.

A note on this clone: Its target antigen remains unknown. Per-nucleotide qualities are absent, and no much larger clonotype sits a single base away.

Single viable CD3+CD4+CD8-CD45RO+ cells were sorted as memory CD4+ T cells on a FACSAria II. CMV serostatus was determined using a Roche Elecsys assay that detects serum IgG against CMV pp150, pp28, p38 and p52. After the samples were thawed, total CD4+ T cells were enriched through positive selection using CD4 magnetic microbeads. The samples came from a separate study whose specific focus was interrogating the CD4+ T cell memory repertoire. Following standard operating procedures, peripheral blood mononuclear cells were isolated and cryopreserved, while serum was kept at -80 degrees C. Staining used CD3-PerCP (BW264/56), CD4-APC (RPA-T4), CD45RO-PE (UCHT1) and CD8-Pacific Orange (3B5) antibodies, with Sytox blue excluding non-viable cells. General study outcomes and caveats: Only CD4+CD45RO+ memory cells were sequenced, unlike the original study, which covered naive and memory CD4+ and CD8+ populations. Among the 150 to 200 previously reported CMV-associated TCRbeta sequences, about 71 showed up in the CD4+ memory repertoires, with each one found in between one and five individuals. On the Belgian cohort, the classifier built on the original framework reached a median bootstrapped AUC of around 0.95, with a 95% CI of 0.76-1.00. For CMV serostatus prediction, a median bootstrapped AUC of 0.95 was reached with the original framework, and a median bootstrapped AUC of approximately 0.89 was reached with a US-trained random forest. The results were read as suggesting that the CMV-associated TCR signature is, for the most part, present in the CD4+ memory repertoire.

The CDR3 spans 15 residues, from the cysteine through the phenylalanine. Of all the DNA, just the CDR3 is kept, 45 bases in frame from base 1. Taken from the germline V gene (reference sequence), the CDR1 and CDR2 loops are MNHEY and SMNVEV. V and J are trimmed by 7 bases and 5 bases, and the gene matches miss 9 bases of the junction. The TCR comes from an adult in good health and CMV-seronegative. Material: memory CD4+ T cells from blood. This sequence uses TRBV27 and TRBJ1-1; the central 11 bases match TRBD1. CDR3 sequence: CASNAGTGGRTEAFF. In nucleotide form, the sequence is TGTGCCAGCAACGCCGGGACAGGGGGGAGGACTGAAGCTTTCTTT.